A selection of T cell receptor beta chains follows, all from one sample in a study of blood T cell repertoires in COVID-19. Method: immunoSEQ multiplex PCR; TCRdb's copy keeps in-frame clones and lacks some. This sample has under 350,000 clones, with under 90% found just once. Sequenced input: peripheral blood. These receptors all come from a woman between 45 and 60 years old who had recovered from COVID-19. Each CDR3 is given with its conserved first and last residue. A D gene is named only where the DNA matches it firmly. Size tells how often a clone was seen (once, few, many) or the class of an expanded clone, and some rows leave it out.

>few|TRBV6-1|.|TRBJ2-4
TGTGCCAGCAGTGAAGCGCTCGGGGAGGCCAAAAACATTCAGTACTTC
CASSEALGEAKNIQYF
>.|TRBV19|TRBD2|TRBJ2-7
TGTGCCAGTAGTACGATTTTAGCGGGGAGCTACGAGCAGTACTTC
CASSTILAGSYEQYF
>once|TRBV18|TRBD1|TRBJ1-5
TGTGCCAGCTCACCTTACTCACAGGGGAGCAATCAGCCCCAGCATTTT
CASSPYSQGSNQPQHF
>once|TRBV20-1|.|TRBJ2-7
TGCAGTGCTAGTGACACCTACGAGCAGTACTTC
CSASDTYEQYF
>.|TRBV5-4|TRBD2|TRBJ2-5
TGTGCCAGCAGCCGTGGGGGGGGACTACCATCCTTCCAAGAGACCCAGTACTTC
CASSRGGGLPSFQETQYF
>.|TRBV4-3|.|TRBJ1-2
TGCGCCAGCAGCCAAGAGCAGGGCGACTATGGCTACACCTTC
CASSQEQGDYGYTF
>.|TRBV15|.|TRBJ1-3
TGTGCCACCAGCAGAGACCGGGCTGGAAACACCATATATTTT
CATSRDRAGNTIYF
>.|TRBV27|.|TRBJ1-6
TGTGCCAGCAGTTTCGGCGGAGCGAGTTCACCCCTCCACTTT
CASSFGGASSPLHF
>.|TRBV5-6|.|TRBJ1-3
TGTGCCAGCAGCTTGGGACTAACAGGGTCCGGAAACACCATATATTTT
CASSLGLTGSGNTIYF
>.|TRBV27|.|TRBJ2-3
TGTGCCAGCAGTTTATCACGGGGAGATACGCAGTATTTT
CASSLSRGDTQYF
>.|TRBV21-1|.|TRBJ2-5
TGTGCCAGCAGCACCATTGGGGGATCCGGGGGGGAAGAGACCCAGTACTTC
CASSTIGGSGGEETQYF
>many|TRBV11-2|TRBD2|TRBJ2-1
TGTGCCAGCAGCTTAGTCGCGGGAGTAGGCCCCTACAATGAGCAGTTCTTC
CASSLVAGVGPYNEQFF
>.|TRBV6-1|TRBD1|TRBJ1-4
TGTGCCAGCAGTGAAGGGCTCTCGGACAGGGTGAATGAAAAACTGTTTTTT
CASSEGLSDRVNEKLFF